This entry lists 13 T cell receptor beta chains sequenced from one sample in a study of spatial heterogeneity in lung cancer. Time point here: sample taken at primary tumor resection. TCRs were sequenced from unsorted whole RNA of tumor, nontumor lung or PBMC. TCRdb called the 5' RACE reads again in MiXCR, with one record for every CDR3 protein. The sample lists approximately 12,000 distinct CDR3 sequences; approximately 6.2% were seen once. This specimen consisted of normal lung tissue next to the tumor, obtained at surgery. All receptors derive from a male donor with early-stage non-small cell lung cancer.

Ten or more counts support this clonotype. The V and J genes are TRBV29-1 and TRBJ2-1, with 8 nucleotides matching TRBD2. Germline V gene sequence: CDR1 SQVTM, CDR2 ANQGSEA. Trimming at V came to 6 bases and at J to 6 bases, leaving 10 bases not matched to a gene. This CDR3 contains 14 residues. DNA of the CDR3: TGCAGCGTATCCCTGATAGCGGGAACCAATGAGCAGTTCTTC. Its protein product is CSVSLIAGTNEQFF.

Many counts were recorded for this clonotype. V gene TRBV29-1 combines with J gene TRBJ2-3, with D perhaps matching TRBD2 (7 bases). CDR1 and CDR2 (germline): SQVTM, ANQGSEA. V shed 3 bases and J shed 1 base, with 11 bases lying between them. The CDR3 is made up of 14 amino acids. CDR3 nucleotides: TGCAGCGTTGACGGCGGGGGCGGCACAGATACGCAGTATTTT. Its translation is CSVDGGGGTDTQYF.

This clonotype is classed as large (0.1 to 1%). The chain joins TRBV6-4 to TRBJ2-2; perhaps TRBD2 as D (5 bases). The CDR3 is 13 residues long. Between the trimmed V and J ends, which lost 3 bases and 4 bases, there was a span of 6 bases. CDR1 and CDR2 (germline): MRHNA, SNTAGT. CDR3 in amino acids: CASSEDSTGELFF. The CDR3 DNA sequence: TGTGCCAGCAGTGAGGACTCCACCGGGGAGCTGTTTTTT.

By sample fraction, this clonotype is medium-sized (0.01 to 0.1%). The chain couples TRBV6-5 to TRBJ1-3; D ambiguous. Trimming stripped 2 bases from V and 0 bases from J, with 8 bases between. The CDR3 is 15 residues long. Germline CDR1 reads MNHEY; CDR2 reads SVGAGI. CDR3 nucleotides: TGTGCCAGCAGTTACCAATCGAGCTCTGGAAACACCATATATTTT. It codes for CASSYQSSSGNTIYF.

There are many counts of this clonotype. The chain uses TRBV18 and TRBJ1-5; 8 bases map to TRBD1. Germline V gene lookup returns CDR1 KGHSH and CDR2 LQKENI. J was trimmed by 1 base and V by 4 bases; bases with no gene match: 9. This CDR3 has 17 residues. The DNA for the CDR3 is TGTGCCAGCTCACTCGGACAGGGCGGGGTCAGCAATCAGCCCCAGCATTTT. It is translated as CASSLGQGGVSNQPQHF.

This clonotype has more than one count but fewer than ten. This chain links TRBV4-1 with TRBJ2-7; D is uncertain. CDR1 is MGHRA and CDR2 is YSYEKL in the germline V gene. This CDR3 is 15 amino acids long. Trimming left V 4 bases short and J 4 bases short, with 17 bases between. This CDR3 reads CASSPFGSGPYEQYF. CDR3 nucleotide sequence: TGCGCCAGCAGCCCCTTCGGGTCCGGCCCTTACGAGCAGTACTTC.

This clonotype is termed medium-sized (0.01 to 0.1%). J is TRBJ1-1 and V is TRBV10-2, with TRBD1 as a possible D gene (5 bases). V was clipped by 6 bases and J by 1 base, with 12 bases between them. Germline lookup yields CDR1 WSHSY and CDR2 SAAADI. The CDR3 contains 14 residues. DNA for the CDR3: TGCGCCAGCAGGCCTAGCGGGGCGAACACTGAAGCTTTCTTT. As protein: CASRPSGANTEAFF.

This clonotype was picked up many times. The chain joins TRBV29-1 to TRBJ2-7; TRBD1 might be the D (6 bases). The CDR3 has 13 residues. The germline V gene encodes CDR1 SQVTM and CDR2 ANQGSEA. The V and J ends lost 7 bases and 2 bases respectively, with 15 bases between them. The CDR3 sequence: CSAHAGAPYEQYF. CDR3 DNA: TGCAGCGCTCATGCAGGGGCCCCCTACGAGCAGTACTTC.

This clonotype was observed many times. The chain joins TRBV6-6 to TRBJ2-6; 8 nucleotides align to TRBD1. Germline V gene sequence: CDR1 MNHNY, CDR2 SVGAGI (reference sequence). The CDR3 sequence is 16 residues long. V lost 8 bases, J lost 0 bases, and 6 bases stayed unmatched. CDR3 DNA sequence: TGTGCCAGCTTTAGGACAGGGAGCTCTGGGGCCAACGTCCTGACTTTC. The encoded protein is CASFRTGSSGANVLTF.

This clonotype was recorded many times. This chain joins TRBV3-1 and TRBJ1-5, with D possibly being TRBD1 (5 bases). The CDR3 spans 14 residues. Germline V gene sequence: CDR1 LGHDT, CDR2 YNNKEL (reference sequence). V shed 3 bases and J shed 1 base, with 7 bases lying between them. The CDR3 DNA follows: TGTGCCAGCAGCCACGGGGACAGCAATCAGCCCCAGCATTTT. Its protein product is CASSHGDSNQPQHF. The variable domain in full, completed from reference TRBV3-1 and TRBJ1-5, reads DTAVSQTPKYLVTQMGNDKSIKCEQNLGHDTMYWYKQDSKKFLKIMFSYNNKELIINETVPNRFSPKSPDKAHLNLHINSLELGDSAVYFCASSHGDSNQPQHFGDGTRLSIL.

This clonotype was picked up many times. V usage is TRBV12-3 or TRBV12-4 and J usage is TRBJ2-3, with TRBD2 identical over 11 bases. The CDR3 is 19 amino acids. The V gene end was trimmed by 4 bases and the J gene end by 0 bases; junction bases not matched to a gene: 12. CDR3 sequence (DNA): TGTGCCAGCAGTTCCTACCCGGGACTAGCGGCCCCTAGCACAGATACGCAGTATTTT. This encodes CASSSYPGLAAPSTDTQYF.

V and J are TRBV24-1 and TRBJ2-3, with TRBD2 matching over 12 bases. Germline CDR1 reads KGHDR; CDR2 reads SFDVKD. The CDR3 is 15 amino acids. The V gene end was trimmed by 5 bases and the J gene end by 2 bases; junction bases not matched to a gene: 1. CDR3 bases: TGTGCCACCAGTGGACTAGCGGGAGTCACAGATACGCAGTATTTT. Amino acids: CATSGLAGVTDTQYF.

As concerns this clonotype: This clone may be a read error of a much larger clone one base away. This chain joins TRBV30 and TRBJ1-2; D unclear. The ends were cut back, 1 base at V and 6 bases at J, with 6 bases in the middle. Germline-derived CDR1 and CDR2 are GTSNPN and SVGIG (reference sequence). The CDR3 runs 11 residues. CDR3 nucleotide sequence: TGTGCCTGGAGTGGAAACCATGGCTACACCTTC. It specifies CAWSGNHGYTF.